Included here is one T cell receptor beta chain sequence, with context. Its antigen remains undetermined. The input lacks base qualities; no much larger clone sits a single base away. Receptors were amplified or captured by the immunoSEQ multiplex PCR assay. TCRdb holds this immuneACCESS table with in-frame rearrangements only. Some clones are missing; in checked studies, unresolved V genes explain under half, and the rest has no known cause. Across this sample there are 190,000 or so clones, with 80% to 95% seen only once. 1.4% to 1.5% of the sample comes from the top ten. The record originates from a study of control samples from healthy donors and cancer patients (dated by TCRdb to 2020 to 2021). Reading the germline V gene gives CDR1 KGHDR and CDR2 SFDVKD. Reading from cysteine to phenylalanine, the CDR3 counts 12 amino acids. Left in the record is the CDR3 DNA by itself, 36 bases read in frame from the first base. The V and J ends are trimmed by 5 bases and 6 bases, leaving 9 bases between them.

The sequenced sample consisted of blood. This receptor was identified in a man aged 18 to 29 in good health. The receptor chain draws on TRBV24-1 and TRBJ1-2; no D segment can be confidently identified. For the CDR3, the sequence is CATSGLGHGYTF. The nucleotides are TGTGCCACCAGTGGGCTAGGCCATGGCTACACCTTC.